The 20 T cell receptor beta chains below all came from one sample that was sequenced in a study of blood T cell repertoires in COVID-19. Method: immunoSEQ multiplex PCR; TCRdb's copy keeps in-frame clones and lacks some. The table shows about 78,000 clones, with 80% to 95% occurring only once. What was sequenced was peripheral blood. The source is a woman in her 50s in a cohort sampled during active COVID-19.

This clone has more than one count but fewer than ten. The chain employs TRBV14 and TRBJ2-5; no reliable D call. The CDR3 is made up of 12 amino acids. The germline V gene has CDR1 SGHDN and CDR2 FVKESK. Trimming left V 1 base short and J 5 bases short, with 5 bases between. The CDR3 DNA reads TGTGCCAGCAGCCAAGTTCGTGAGACCCAGTACTTC. Its protein product is CASSQVRETQYF.

J is TRBJ2-2 and V is TRBV5-1; 8 nucleotides line up with TRBD2. Germline CDR1 is SGHRS and CDR2 is YFSETQ. The V and J ends lost 0 bases and 2 bases, in that order; junction bases with no gene match: 3. The CDR3 contains 16 residues. The CDR3 sequence is CASSLEAGGNTGELFF. The CDR3 DNA follows: TGCGCCAGCAGCTTGGAGGCGGGAGGCAACACCGGGGAGCTGTTTTTT.

The CDR3 here is CAWTPKGAGQETQYF. Here the CDR3 DNA reads TGTGCCTGGACCCCTAAAGGGGCCGGTCAAGAGACCCAGTACTTC. J is TRBJ2-5 and V is TRBV30, with TRBD1 as a possible D gene (5 bases). The germline gives CDR1 GTSNPN, CDR2 SVGIG (reference sequence). Deletions cut 4 bases from V and 2 bases from J, with 17 bases between. The CDR3 is 15 amino acids.

The chain has TRBV28 and TRBJ2-2; TRBD2 is a possible D gene (6 bases). Germline loops: CDR1 MDHEN, CDR2 SYDVKM. The CDR3 is 16 amino acids. The V end was cut by 4 bases, the J end by 4 bases, with 16 bases between. CDR3 in amino acids: CASSYPRDFRTGELFF. The CDR3 DNA reads as TGTGCCAGCAGTTACCCCAGGGACTTCCGCACCGGGGAGCTGTTTTTT.

V gene TRBV3-1 (or the pseudogene TRBV3-2) combines with J gene TRBJ2-7; unclear D gene. Looked up from germline, CDR1 is LGHDT and CDR2 is YNNKEL (reference sequence). The length of the CDR3 is 14 residues. Deletions cut 4 bases from V and 0 bases from J, with 10 bases between. DNA of the CDR3: TGTGCCAGCAGCCGCATAACCAGCTCCTACGAGCAGTACTTC. Protein: CASSRITSSYEQYF.

This clone has just one count. This chain connects TRBV18 to TRBJ1-1; unclear D gene. Looked up from germline, CDR1 is KGHSH and CDR2 is LQKENI. The CDR3 totals 13 residues. V was cut by 6 bases and J by 1 base, with 9 bases left in between. The CDR3 is CASSPAGNTEAFF. The DNA for the CDR3 is TGTGCCAGCTCCCCCGCAGGGAACACTGAAGCTTTCTTT. The full variable domain, in which reference TRBV18 and TRBJ1-1 provide the parts outside the CDR3, is NAGVMQNPRHLVRRRGQEARLRCSPMKGHSHVYWYRQLPEEGLKFMVYLQKENIIDESGMPKERFSAEFPKEGPSILRIQQVVRGDSAAYFCASSPAGNTEAFFGQGTRLTVV.

The chain combines TRBV18 with TRBJ2-1, with a possible D match to TRBD2 (6 bases). Germline CDR1 reads KGHSH; CDR2 reads LQKENI. CDR3 size: 12 residues. Trimming took 5 bases from V and 8 from J, leaving 10 bases between them. CDR3 sequence: CASSGTGDEQFF. The CDR3 region has the DNA TGTGCCAGCTCAGGGACGGGAGATGAGCAGTTCTTC.

The chain has TRBV11-2 and TRBJ2-3, with a tentative D call TRBD1 (6 bases). This CDR3 spans 16 amino acids. Trimming stripped 5 bases from V and 1 base from J, with 16 bases between. In germline, CDR1 is SGHAT, CDR2 FQNNGV. CDR3 residues: CASSVTAQGGTDTQYF. DNA for the CDR3: TGTGCCAGCAGCGTAACCGCACAGGGAGGCACAGATACGCAGTATTTT.

The chain combines TRBV11-2 with TRBJ1-3; D gene uncertain. The CDR3 extends over 17 amino acids. CDR1 is SGHAT, CDR2 FQNNGV, per germline. The V end lost 2 bases, the J end lost 0 bases, and 14 bases lay between the germline ends. CDR3 region: CASSLQPTRSSGNTIYF. The CDR3 coding sequence is TGTGCCAGCAGCTTACAACCGACTCGCAGCTCTGGAAACACCATATATTTT.

The V gene is TRBV10-3, the J gene TRBJ2-7, with 9 bases identical to TRBD2. This CDR3 has 14 amino acids. Germline CDR1 ENHRY, CDR2 SYGVKD. Trimming removed 5 bases from V and 2 bases from J; junction bases left unmatched: 4. The CDR3 DNA sequence: TGTGCCATCAGTTCGACTAGCGGCACCTACGAGCAGTACTTC. Translating gives CAISSTSGTYEQYF.

J is TRBJ2-7 and V is TRBV24-1; D call uncertain. Trimming took off 3 bases at V and 5 bases at J, with 7 bases between the two ends. Germline V gives CDR1 KGHDR, CDR2 SFDVKD. This CDR3 is 12 amino acids long. The CDR3 loop is CATSDLTNEQYF. The DNA for the CDR3 is TGTGCCACCAGTGATCTCACTAACGAGCAGTACTTC.

This clone was seen a handful of times. The chain has TRBV19 and TRBJ1-5; no firm D call. Germline values: CDR1 LNHDA, CDR2 SQIVND (reference sequence). This CDR3 has 15 amino acids. Between the trimmed V and J ends, which lost 3 bases and 4 bases, there was a span of 13 bases. DNA for the CDR3: TGTGCCAGTAGTATTACAGAACCCCGTAATCAGCCCCAGCATTTT. Its translation is CASSITEPRNQPQHF.

This sequence joins TRBV6-5 and TRBJ2-7; 9 bases are shared with TRBD2. Germline CDR1 is MNHEY and CDR2 is SVGAGI. The CDR3 totals 16 residues. The ends lost 3 bases at V and 4 bases at J; junction bases unmatched: 10. CDR3 coding DNA: TGTGCCAGCAGTTATTCAGGGGGAGCGGGAGGTTACGAGCAGTACTTC. Residues: CASSYSGGAGGYEQYF.

V and J are TRBV6-6 and TRBJ1-3; 10 bases fit TRBD1. Germline V gene lookup returns CDR1 MNHNY and CDR2 SVGAGI (reference sequence). With 5 bases clipped from V and 1 base from J, the junction kept 14 bases outside the gene matches. The CDR3 loop spans 19 amino acids. CDR3 residues: CASSPEGTGDLGSGNTIYF. CDR3 DNA sequence: TGTGCCAGCAGTCCCGAAGGGACAGGGGATTTAGGTTCTGGAAACACCATATATTTT.

V and J are TRBV5-1 and TRBJ1-4; TRBD1 agrees at 7 bases. Germline CDR1 and CDR2: SGHRS and YFSETQ. The length of the CDR3 is 13 residues. V shed 4 bases, J shed 7 bases, and the junction held 4 bases outside the gene matches. The CDR3 coding sequence is TGCGCCAGCAGCCCCGGGACAGTTGAAAAACTGTTTTTT. It yields the protein CASSPGTVEKLFF.

The chain employs TRBV11-3 and TRBJ2-7, with TRBD2 matching over 7 bases. CDR1 is SGHNT and CDR2 is YENEEA in the germline V gene. V dropped 5 bases and J dropped 3; count of bases not matched to a gene: 7. The CDR3 spans 14 residues. For the CDR3, the DNA is TGTGCCAGCAGCAAAGCCGGGACTAACTACGAGCAGTACTTC. Translation gives CASSKAGTNYEQYF.

The CDR3 reads CASSITGTDLEAFF. CDR3 nucleotide sequence: TGTGCCAGTAGTATAACAGGGACAGATCTTGAAGCTTTCTTT. V gene TRBV19 combines with J gene TRBJ1-1, with 7 bases aligning to TRBD1. V lost 2 bases, J lost 7 bases, and 7 bases stayed unmatched. Germline CDR1 and CDR2: LNHDA and SQIVND (reference sequence). The CDR3 contains 14 residues.

V is TRBV27 and J is TRBJ2-7; 10 positions match TRBD1. J gave up 2 bases and V 3 bases, and 10 bases lay outside the gene matches. This CDR3 spans 17 amino acids. The V gene's germline CDR1 is MNHEY and CDR2 SMNVEV (reference sequence). The CDR3 spells CASSLGPGQGWAYEQYF. In DNA form, the CDR3 reads TGTGCCAGCAGTTTGGGCCCGGGACAGGGGTGGGCCTACGAGCAGTACTTC.

The V gene is TRBV7-2, the J gene TRBJ2-7; D is unresolved. The CDR3 contains 11 residues. Germline assignment: CDR1 SGHTA and CDR2 FQGNSA. V was shortened by 0 bases and J by 7 bases, with 4 bases between the two germline ends. In nucleotides, the CDR3 is TGTGCCAGCAGCTTAGCCCAGGAGCAGTACTTC. This translates into CASSLAQEQYF.

This clone appeared once. This chain uses TRBV28 with TRBJ2-3; possible D gene TRBD2, 5 bases. The V gene's germline CDR1 is MDHEN and CDR2 SYDVKM. The CDR3 runs 13 residues. Trimming cost V 11 bases and J 0 bases, with 12 bases left between them. As DNA, the CDR3 is TGTGCCGGCCGGGATTCCAGCACAGATACGCAGTATTTT. Its translation is CAGRDSSTDTQYF.